One T cell receptor (beta chain) is described in this entry. Its antigen has not been determined. Qualities for individual bases were not recorded, and no much larger clone is one base off. The data were obtained in a study of blood T cell repertoires in COVID-19 (dated by TCRdb to 2020 to 2022). Turning to the overall study: Collaborator samples came from the United States, Italy and Spain and covered acute and convalescent phases of COVID-19. The material from the prospective study consisted of cDNA or gDNA derived from T cells, B-cell-depleted T cells, or PBMCs. Deeply sampled blood TCRbeta repertoires from subjects exposed to, actively infected with, or recovered from COVID-19 were included in the dataset. The repertoires were made available in a free public database intended to serve as a resource for research on the immune response to SARS-CoV-2. The samples were drawn from the first 160 participants of the ongoing ImmuneRACE study and from 1,254 subjects provided by 6 global collaborators. The sample metadata nearly always contained a de-identified subject ID, COVID-19 status, age in years and sex. Where available, HLA class I and class II types were taken from metadata supplied by the sample provider and were not determined by assay-based typing. What the authors observed across the whole study: The quantity of clinical and demographic metadata differed by source and by participant and was supplied without curation.

The immunoSEQ Assay, a bias-controlled multiplex PCR, was used to amplify TCRbeta CDR3 regions from genomic DNA. Regarding the original processing steps: The number of nucleated cells in each sample was estimated from the amplification of reference gene primers within the assay. To quantify the absolute abundance of each unique TCRbeta CDR3 rearrangement, sequence reads were collapsed and filtered. For each sample, productive Simpson clonality was calculated as the square root of Simpson's diversity index over productive rearrangements. TCRdb retrieved this table from immuneACCESS and kept in-frame rearrangements only. Not all clones are present; in checked studies, unresolved V genes account for under half, and no reason is known for the remainder. That table is the source of V, J and clone size, and D and trimming were worked out from the DNA. The sample profile shows about 52,000 clones; approximately 89% of them were found once. The ten most abundant clones make up around 9% of the sample.

Whole blood was collected in K2EDTA tubes by collaborating institutions according to the institutions' own protocols. For TCRbeta analysis, collaborator samples were shipped as frozen whole blood, as isolated PBMCs, or as DNA extracted from either sample type. The CDR3 goes from the cysteine to the phenylalanine over 16 residues. Only the CDR3 portion is preserved as DNA: 48 bases, with reading frame beginning at the first base. Trimmed from V: 0 bases; trimmed from J: 2 bases; junction bases lacking a gene match: 5. The germline V gene yields SGHDT for CDR1 and YYEEEE for CDR2. Recombination linked TRBV5-6 to TRBJ2-3, and 8 bases in between align with TRBD2. This TCR derives from an elderly man with active or convalescent COVID-19. The specimen was peripheral blood. The nucleotide sequence reads TGTGCCAGCAGCTTGGCGTTAGCGGGGCTCACAGATACGCAGTATTTT. It codes for CASSLALAGLTDTQYF.